This entry features one TCR beta chain sequence. Its antigen is currently unknown. The second PCR ran roughly 6 to 11 cycles with a sample-barcoded 5' primer and J-beta primers. Each CDR3 protein gets one entry after TCRdb re-called the 5' RACE reads with MiXCR. The sample holds around 1,800,000 distinct CDR3 sequences, about two fifths seen once. The data derive from a study of blood T cells in healthy people across ages. Overall study results and limits: No conclusive comparison of naive versus antigen-experienced cells was possible with unsorted PBMCs. Older age went with lower TCR beta diversity per million T cells, in a roughly linear way.

The receptor comes from a human donor in good health. The specimen sequenced was blood.

The CDR3 region has the DNA TGTGCCAGCACCTCTTTCCCAGGGCTAGCTAACTATGGCTACACCTTC. This encodes CASTSFPGLANYGYTF. The V call is TRBV2, the J call TRBJ1-2, with D tentatively TRBD1 (5 bases). This CDR3 is 16 amino acids long. CDR1 is SNHLY and CDR2 is FYNNEI in the germline V gene. V was cut by 7 bases and J by 0 bases, with 18 bases left in between.